This T cell receptor beta chain is drawn from a study of neurological immune-mediated disorders. MiXCR, applied by TCRdb to the 5' RACE reads, yields one record per CDR3 protein. The sample lists approximately 40,000 distinct CDR3 sequences, around 13% occurring once. This clonotype has at least ten counts. V lost 4 bases and J lost 0; bases outside the gene matches: 7. Germline CDR1 DFQATT, CDR2 SNEGSKA (reference sequence). There are 15 residues in the CDR3. V is TRBV20-1 and J is TRBJ2-3; TRBD2 aligns across 7 bases. This TCR derives from a woman aged 55 to 70 with HTLV-1-associated myelopathy (HAM/TSP). Sequenced input: CD4+ T cells from blood. The CDR3 here is CSAMGRDPSTDTQYF. In nucleotides, the CDR3 is TGCAGTGCTATGGGGAGGGACCCAAGCACAGATACGCAGTATTTT.